This T cell receptor beta chain was observed in a study of blood T cell repertoires in COVID-19. Overall study context: Sample material is recorded as cDNA or gDNA derived from T cells, B-cell-depleted T cells, or PBMCs.

Per germline, CDR1 LGHDT and CDR2 YNNKEL (reference sequence). V was pared by 6 bases and J by 9 bases, with 15 bases between. The CDR3 is 13 residues long. The authors' processing: Reference gene primer amplification yielded estimated nucleated cell counts. TCRdb keeps only in-frame clones here, not all; method: immunoSEQ multiplex PCR. The DNA gave D and trimming, while V, J and clone size come from that table. The repertoire holds around 82,000 clones, with around 88% as singletons. Enrolled during active infection, Seattle patients were then followed longitudinally. The TCR originated in a man older than 75 with COVID-19, enrolled during active disease. The sample taken for sequencing was peripheral blood. The rearrangement joins TRBV3-1 (or the pseudogene TRBV3-2) to TRBJ2-1; no clear D gene. The CDR3 DNA reads as TGTGCCAGCAGTCTTCTAAGAAGCTCTGAGCAGTTCTTC. Amino acid sequence: CASSLLRSSEQFF.